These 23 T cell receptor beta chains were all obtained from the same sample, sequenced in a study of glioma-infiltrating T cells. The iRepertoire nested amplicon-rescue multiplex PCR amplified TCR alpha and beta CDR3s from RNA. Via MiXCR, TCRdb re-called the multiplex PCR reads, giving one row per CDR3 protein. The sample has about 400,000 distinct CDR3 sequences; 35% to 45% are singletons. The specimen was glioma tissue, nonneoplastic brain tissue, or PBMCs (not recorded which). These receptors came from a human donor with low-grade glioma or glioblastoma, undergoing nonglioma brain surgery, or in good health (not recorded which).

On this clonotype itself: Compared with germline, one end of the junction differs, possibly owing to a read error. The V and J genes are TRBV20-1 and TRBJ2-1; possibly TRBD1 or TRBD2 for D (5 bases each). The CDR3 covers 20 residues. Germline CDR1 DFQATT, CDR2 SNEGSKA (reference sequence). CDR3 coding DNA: TGCAGTGCTAGAGATGGAGTTCGGGACCCCGACTCCGGCTCCTACAATGAGCAGTCCTTC. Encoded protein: CSARDGVRDPDSGSYNEQSF.

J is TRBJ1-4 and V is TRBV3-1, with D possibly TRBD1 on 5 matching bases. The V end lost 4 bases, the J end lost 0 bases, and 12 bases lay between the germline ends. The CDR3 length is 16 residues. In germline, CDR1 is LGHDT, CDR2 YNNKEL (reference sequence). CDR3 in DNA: TGTGCCAGCAGCCCCGGGGGGGATACAACTAATGAAAAACTGTTTTTT. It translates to CASSPGGDTTNEKLFF. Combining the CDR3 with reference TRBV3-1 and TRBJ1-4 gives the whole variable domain DTAVSQTPKYLVTQMGNDKSIKCEQNLGHDTMYWYKQDSKKFLKIMFSYNNKELIINETVPNRFSPKSPDKAHLNLHINSLELGDSAVYFCASSPGGDTTNEKLFFGSGTQLSVL.

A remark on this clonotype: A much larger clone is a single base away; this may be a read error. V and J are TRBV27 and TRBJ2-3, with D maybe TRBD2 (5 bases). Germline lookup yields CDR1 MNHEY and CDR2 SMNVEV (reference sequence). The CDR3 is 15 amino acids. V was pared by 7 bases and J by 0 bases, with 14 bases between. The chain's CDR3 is CASTPLEGSTDTQYF. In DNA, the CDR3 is TGTGCCAGCACCCCACTAGAGGGAAGCACAGATACGCAGTATTTT.

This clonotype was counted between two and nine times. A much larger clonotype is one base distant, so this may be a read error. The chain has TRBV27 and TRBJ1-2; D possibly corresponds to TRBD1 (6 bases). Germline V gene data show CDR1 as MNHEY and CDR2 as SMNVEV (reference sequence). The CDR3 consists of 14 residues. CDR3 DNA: TGTGCCGGCAGGCCCACGGCGACAGGCTTTCGCTACACCTTC. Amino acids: CAGRPTATGFRYTF.

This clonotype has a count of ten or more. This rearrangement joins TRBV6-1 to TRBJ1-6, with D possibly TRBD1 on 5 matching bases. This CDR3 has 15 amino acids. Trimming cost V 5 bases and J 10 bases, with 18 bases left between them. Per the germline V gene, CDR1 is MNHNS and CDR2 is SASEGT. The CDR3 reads CASSSQGGESSPLHF. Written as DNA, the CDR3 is TGTGCCAGCAGTTCGCAGGGAGGCGAGTCCTCACCCCTCCACTTT.

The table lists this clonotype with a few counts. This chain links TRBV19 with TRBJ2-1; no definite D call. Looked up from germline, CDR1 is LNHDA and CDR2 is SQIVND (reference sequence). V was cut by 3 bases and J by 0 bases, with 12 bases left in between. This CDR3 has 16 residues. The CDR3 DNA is TGTGCCAGTAGTATGGGCCACGGACGCTCCTACAATGAGCAGTTCTTC. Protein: CASSMGHGRSYNEQFF.

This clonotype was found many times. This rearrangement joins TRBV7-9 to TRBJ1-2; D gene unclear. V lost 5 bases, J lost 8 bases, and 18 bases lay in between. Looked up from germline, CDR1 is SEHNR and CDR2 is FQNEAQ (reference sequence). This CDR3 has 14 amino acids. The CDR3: CASSPRGLSWGYTF. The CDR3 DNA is TGTGCCAGCAGCCCCCGAGGTTTGTCTTGGGGCTACACCTTC.

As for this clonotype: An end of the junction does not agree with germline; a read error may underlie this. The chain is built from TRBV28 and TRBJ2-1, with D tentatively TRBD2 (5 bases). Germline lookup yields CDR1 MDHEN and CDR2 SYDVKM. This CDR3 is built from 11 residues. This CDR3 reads CASRHTRTKYF. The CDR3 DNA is TGTGCCAGCAGACATACTAGGACCAAGTACTTC.

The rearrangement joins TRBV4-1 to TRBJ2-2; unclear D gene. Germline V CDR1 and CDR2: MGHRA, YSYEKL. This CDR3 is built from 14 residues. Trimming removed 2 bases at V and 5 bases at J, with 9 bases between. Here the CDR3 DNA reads TGCGCCAGCAGCCAAACCCGGCGTACCGGGGAGCTGTTTTTT. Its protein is CASSQTRRTGELFF.

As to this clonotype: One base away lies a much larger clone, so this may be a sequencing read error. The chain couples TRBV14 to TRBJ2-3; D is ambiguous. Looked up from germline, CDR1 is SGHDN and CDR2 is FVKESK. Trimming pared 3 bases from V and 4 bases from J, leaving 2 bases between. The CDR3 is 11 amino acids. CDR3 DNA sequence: TGTGCCAGCAGCCACGCAGATACGCAGTATTTT. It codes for CASSHADTQYF.

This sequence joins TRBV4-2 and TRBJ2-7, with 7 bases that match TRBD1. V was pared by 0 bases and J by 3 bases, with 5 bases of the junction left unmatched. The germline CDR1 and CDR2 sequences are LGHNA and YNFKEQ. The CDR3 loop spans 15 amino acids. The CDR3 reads CASSQDPGTVYEQYF. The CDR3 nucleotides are TGTGCCAGCAGCCAAGATCCCGGGACAGTCTACGAGCAGTACTTC.

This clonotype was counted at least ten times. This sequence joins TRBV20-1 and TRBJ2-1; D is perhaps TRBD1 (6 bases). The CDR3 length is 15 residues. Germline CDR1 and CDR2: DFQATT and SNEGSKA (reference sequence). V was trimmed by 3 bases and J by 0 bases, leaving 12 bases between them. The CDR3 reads CSARKGDSSYNEQFF. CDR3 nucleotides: TGCAGTGCTAGGAAGGGGGATAGCTCCTACAATGAGCAGTTCTTC.

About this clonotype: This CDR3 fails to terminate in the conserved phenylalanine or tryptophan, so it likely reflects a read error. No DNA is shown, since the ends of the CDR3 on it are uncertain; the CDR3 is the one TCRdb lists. CDR3 protein: CSARDGILQGAAPFP. The rearrangement uses TRBV20-1 and TRBJ1-2; TRBD1 is the table's D call and was not checked against the DNA. The CDR3 region is 15 residues in length, termini included. Germline CDR1 is DFQATT and CDR2 is SNEGSKA (reference sequence).

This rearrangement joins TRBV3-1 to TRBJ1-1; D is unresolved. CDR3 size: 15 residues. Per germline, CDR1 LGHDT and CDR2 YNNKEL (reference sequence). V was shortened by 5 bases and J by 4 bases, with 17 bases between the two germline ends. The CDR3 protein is CASSYAGRVFTEAFF. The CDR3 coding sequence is TGTGCCAGCAGCTATGCGGGAAGGGTTTTCACTGAAGCTTTCTTT. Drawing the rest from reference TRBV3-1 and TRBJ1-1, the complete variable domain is DTAVSQTPKYLVTQMGNDKSIKCEQNLGHDTMYWYKQDSKKFLKIMFSYNNKELIINETVPNRFSPKSPDKAHLNLHINSLELGDSAVYFCASSYAGRVFTEAFFGQGTRLTVV.

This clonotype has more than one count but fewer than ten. This CDR3 is CASSQATGRPQHF. The CDR3 DNA sequence: TGCGCCAGCAGCCAAGCGACAGGGCGGCCCCAGCATTTT. The V and J genes are TRBV4-3 and TRBJ1-5; TRBD1 matches 7 bases. Trimming took 1 base from V and 9 from J; bases not matched to a gene: 3. Germline lookup yields CDR1 LGHNA and CDR2 YSLEER. The CDR3 contains 13 residues.

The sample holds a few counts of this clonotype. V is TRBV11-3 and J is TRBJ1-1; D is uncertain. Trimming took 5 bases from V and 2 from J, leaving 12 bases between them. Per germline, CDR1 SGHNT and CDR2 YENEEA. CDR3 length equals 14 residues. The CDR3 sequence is CASSPARENTEAFF. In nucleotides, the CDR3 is TGTGCCAGCAGCCCGGCGAGGGAAAACACTGAAGCTTTCTTT.

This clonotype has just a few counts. In nucleotides, the CDR3 is TGTGCCAGCAGCTTAGCGACCCTAGCGGGAGGGCCCCGATCATACAATGAGCAGTTCTTC. Translation: CASSLATLAGGPRSYNEQFF. The chain couples TRBV7-9 to TRBJ2-1, with 12 positions matching TRBD2. Looked up from germline, CDR1 is SEHNR and CDR2 is FQNEAQ (reference sequence). With 0 bases clipped from V and 4 bases from J, the junction kept 13 bases outside the gene matches. The CDR3 length is 20 residues.

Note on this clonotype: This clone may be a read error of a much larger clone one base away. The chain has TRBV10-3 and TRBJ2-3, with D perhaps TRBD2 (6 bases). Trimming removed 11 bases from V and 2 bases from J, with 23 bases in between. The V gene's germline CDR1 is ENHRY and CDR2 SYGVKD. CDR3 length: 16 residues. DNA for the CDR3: TGTGCCGGCACCAACGGAGGGTCTCGGTCCACAGATACGCAGTATTTT. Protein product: CAGTNGGSRSTDTQYF.

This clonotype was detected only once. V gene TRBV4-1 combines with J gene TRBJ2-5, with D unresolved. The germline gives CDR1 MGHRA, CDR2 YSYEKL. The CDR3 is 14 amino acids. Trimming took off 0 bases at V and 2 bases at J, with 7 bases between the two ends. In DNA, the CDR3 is TGCGCCAGCAGCCAAGACACACTTCAAGAGACCCAGTACTTC. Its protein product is CASSQDTLQETQYF.

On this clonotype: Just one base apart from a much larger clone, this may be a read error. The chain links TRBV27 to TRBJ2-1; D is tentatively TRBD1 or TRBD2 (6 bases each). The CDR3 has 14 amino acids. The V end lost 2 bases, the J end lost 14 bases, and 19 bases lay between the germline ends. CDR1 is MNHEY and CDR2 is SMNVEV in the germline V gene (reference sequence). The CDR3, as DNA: TGTGCCAGCAGTTTACCGAACGGGGGCTCGGTTAAGTTCTTC. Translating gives CASSLPNGGSVKFF.

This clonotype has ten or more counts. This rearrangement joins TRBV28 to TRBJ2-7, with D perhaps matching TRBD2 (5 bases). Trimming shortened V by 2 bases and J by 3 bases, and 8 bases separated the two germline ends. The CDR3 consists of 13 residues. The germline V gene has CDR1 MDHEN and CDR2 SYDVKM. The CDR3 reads CASSLTRGYEQYF. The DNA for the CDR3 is TGTGCCAGCAGTTTAACTCGGGGCTACGAGCAGTACTTC.

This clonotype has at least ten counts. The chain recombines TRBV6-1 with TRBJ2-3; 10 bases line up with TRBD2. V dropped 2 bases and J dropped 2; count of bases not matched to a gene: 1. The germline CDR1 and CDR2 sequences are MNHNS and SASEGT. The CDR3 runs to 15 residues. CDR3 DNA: TGTGCCAGCAGTGAAACTAGCGGGATCACAGATACGCAGTATTTT. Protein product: CASSETSGITDTQYF.

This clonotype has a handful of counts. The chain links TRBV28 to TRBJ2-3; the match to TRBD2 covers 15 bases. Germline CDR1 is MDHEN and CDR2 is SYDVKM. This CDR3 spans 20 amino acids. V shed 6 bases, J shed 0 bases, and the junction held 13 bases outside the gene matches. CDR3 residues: CASRLRRGLAGGRSTDTQYF. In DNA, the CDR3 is TGTGCCAGCAGACTGAGGAGGGGACTAGCGGGAGGTCGGAGCACAGATACGCAGTATTTT.